Reported below is one T cell receptor beta chain. The sample belongs to a study of blood T cell repertoires in COVID-19. Study-level information: Samples representing acute and convalescent COVID-19 were sourced from the United States, Italy and Spain. The cDNA or gDNA used as material had been derived from T cells, B-cell-depleted T cells, or PBMCs.

Germline V gene sequence: CDR1 SGHNT, CDR2 YENEEA. This CDR3 has 18 residues. V shed 3 bases and J 2 bases; nucleotides not matched to a gene: 11. The assay was immunoSEQ multiplex PCR, and TCRdb's table has in-frame clones only and misses some. The top ten hold under 6.5% of the sample, which has more than 60,000 clones, 75% to 90% seen once. The V call is TRBV11-3, the J call TRBJ2-5, with TRBD1 identical over 11 bases. The sample consisted of peripheral blood. The clonotype originates from a man at least 80 years old with COVID-19, enrolled during active disease. DNA of the CDR3: TGTGCCAGCAGCTTTCGGACAGGGGGCGTGACGGAGCAAGAGACCCAGTACTTC. It yields the protein CASSFRTGGVTEQETQYF.